These 30 T cell receptor beta chains came from one sample sequenced in a study of cytomegalovirus exposure and HLA in healthy donors. PCR was performed using 60 Vbeta and 13 Jbeta primers. Here immunoSEQ multiplex PCR was the method, and the copy in TCRdb shows in-frame clones only, minus some. The profile shows roughly 90,000 clones, more than 75% of them singletons. The specimen sequenced was PBMCs. The receptors were sampled from a man aged 18 to 30 in good health and CMV-seronegative.

J is TRBJ2-6 and V is TRBV19; possible D gene TRBD1, 5 bases. Germline assignment: CDR1 LNHDA and CDR2 SQIVND (reference sequence). The CDR3 runs to 15 residues. Trimming cost V 4 bases and J 0 bases, with 7 bases left between them. This chain's CDR3 is CASSTGNSGANVLTF. CDR3 nucleotide sequence: TGTGCCAGTAGTACAGGGAACTCTGGGGCCAACGTCCTGACTTTC.

This clone was seen a handful of times. The chain couples TRBV27 to TRBJ1-2; D remains unclear. Between the trimmed V and J ends, which lost 6 bases and 4 bases, there was a span of 12 bases. This CDR3 has 13 residues. Germline V lookup: CDR1 MNHEY, CDR2 SMNVEV (reference sequence). The DNA of the CDR3 is TGTGCCAGCAGCCCAACACCCCCCTATGGCTACACCTTC. It codes for CASSPTPPYGYTF.

To note about this clone: One end of the junction fails to match germline, which may point to a read error. The chain uses TRBV7-9 and TRBJ1-3; TRBD1 aligns across 7 bases. The CDR3 length is 16 residues. The germline V gene has CDR1 SEHNR and CDR2 FQNEAQ (reference sequence). CDR3 residues: CSSISDREFTGNTIYF. The CDR3 nucleotides are TGTTCCAGCATCAGTGACAGGGAATTTACTGGAAACACCATATATTTT.

This chain connects TRBV4-1 to TRBJ2-1; D unclear. This CDR3 comprises 17 residues. Per germline, CDR1 MGHRA and CDR2 YSYEKL. The germline V and J ends were trimmed by 3 bases and 8 bases, with 23 bases remaining between them. This CDR3 reads CASSHHRAKPESYEQFF. CDR3 coding DNA: TGCGCCAGCAGCCACCACAGAGCCAAACCCGAAAGCTATGAGCAGTTCTTC.

This chain uses TRBV5-6 with TRBJ1-4; 9 positions match TRBD1. The CDR3 has 14 residues. In germline, CDR1 is SGHDT, CDR2 YYEEEE. The junction had 7 bases not matched to a gene; V was cut back by 6 bases and J by 7 bases. The CDR3 nucleotides are TGTGCCAGCAACTTCGGGACAGGGTCTGAAAAACTGTTTTTT. Translated: CASNFGTGSEKLFF.

The V call is TRBV18, the J call TRBJ1-1; TRBD1 matches at 9 bases. Germline loops: CDR1 KGHSH, CDR2 LQKENI. The CDR3 extends over 15 amino acids. V trimming: 1 base; J trimming: 5 bases; junction bases outside the gene matches: 5. CDR3 loop: CASSPRTGDFTEAFF. The CDR3, as DNA: TGTGCCAGCTCACCACGGACAGGGGATTTTACTGAAGCTTTCTTT.

J is TRBJ1-1 and V is TRBV7-9; D uncertain. Trimming removed 4 bases from V and 3 bases from J, with 15 bases in between. The germline V gene encodes CDR1 SEHNR and CDR2 FQNEAQ (reference sequence). The CDR3 covers 15 residues. This CDR3 reads CASSWWAGGYTEAFF. The DNA for the CDR3 is TGTGCCAGCAGCTGGTGGGCCGGAGGGTACACTGAAGCTTTCTTT.

The V gene is TRBV7-3, the J gene TRBJ2-3, with 7 positions matching TRBD2. The trim removed 2 bases at V and 0 bases at J, leaving 8 bases unmatched. Germline CDR1 is SGHTA and CDR2 is FQGTGA. This CDR3 has 17 residues. The CDR3 loop reads CASSLGVAGVSTDTQYF. Written as DNA, the CDR3 is TGTGCCAGCAGCTTAGGGGTAGCGGGCGTCAGCACAGATACGCAGTATTTT.

The chain has TRBV6-5 and TRBJ2-1; TRBD1 agrees at 11 bases. Germline V gene lookup returns CDR1 MNHEY and CDR2 SVGAGI. This CDR3 is 16 amino acids long. Trimming cost V 4 bases and J 7 bases; bases outside gene matches: 9. CDR3 nucleotide sequence: TGTGCCAGCAGTTTCCTCGGACAGGGGGCAAGGAATGAGCAGTTCTTC. Protein product: CASSFLGQGARNEQFF.

V is TRBV18 and J is TRBJ2-2, with 7 bases fitting TRBD1. Germline V gene lookup returns CDR1 KGHSH and CDR2 LQKENI. This CDR3 has 15 residues. The ends lost 2 bases at V and 2 bases at J; junction bases unmatched: 2. DNA for the CDR3: TGTGCCAGCTCACCAGGGACAGCAAACACCGGGGAGCTGTTTTTT. It translates to CASSPGTANTGELFF.

The V gene is TRBV15, the J gene TRBJ2-7; D is possibly TRBD1 (5 bases). The germline CDR1 and CDR2 sequences are LNHNV and YYDKDF (reference sequence). V lost 0 bases, J lost 0 bases, and 12 bases lay in between. The CDR3 extends over 16 amino acids. Here the CDR3 DNA reads TGTGCCACCAGCAGAGATCGACAGCGCGGCTCCTACGAGCAGTACTTC. Amino acids: CATSRDRQRGSYEQYF.

This chain joins TRBV5-1 and TRBJ1-1, with TRBD1 matching 9 bases. Germline V gene data show CDR1 as SGHRS and CDR2 as YFSETQ. The length of the CDR3 is 14 residues. V dropped 4 bases and J dropped 4; count of bases not matched to a gene: 5. The CDR3 is CASSVGQGSTEAFF. Here the CDR3 DNA reads TGCGCCAGCAGCGTGGGACAGGGTTCCACTGAAGCTTTCTTT.

The genes are TRBV5-4 and TRBJ1-6, with 9 bases identical to TRBD1. Per the germline V gene, CDR1 is SGHNT and CDR2 is YYREEE (reference sequence). The CDR3 loop spans 16 amino acids. After removal of 4 bases from V and 7 bases from J, the junction contained 9 bases not matched to a gene. For the CDR3, the DNA is TGTGCCAGCAGCCCCGGGACAGGGTCAGTGAATTCACCCCTCCACTTT. As protein: CASSPGTGSVNSPLHF.

The chain couples TRBV10-3 to TRBJ2-5; 11 nucleotides agree with TRBD1. The germline V gene has CDR1 ENHRY and CDR2 SYGVKD. J was trimmed by 5 bases and V by 10 bases; bases with no gene match: 12. There are 15 residues in the CDR3. Here the CDR3 reads CATQGLGQGDETQYF. The CDR3 coding sequence is TGTGCCACCCAGGGGCTGGGACAGGGGGATGAGACCCAGTACTTC.

The chain recombines TRBV5-1 with TRBJ2-1; TRBD1 is a possible D gene (5 bases). The CDR3 totals 14 residues. CDR1 is SGHRS and CDR2 is YFSETQ in the germline V gene. The germline V and J ends were trimmed by 1 base and 8 bases, with 13 bases remaining between them. The CDR3, as DNA: TGCGCCAGCAGCTTGATCCAGGGTAGCTATGAGCAGTTCTTC. It is translated as CASSLIQGSYEQFF. Full variable domain (rest looked up from reference TRBV5-1 and TRBJ2-1): KAGVTQTPRYLIKTRGQQVTLSCSPISGHRSVSWYQQTPGQGLQFLFEYFSETQRNKGNFPGRFSGRQFSNSRSEMNVSTLELGDSALYLCASSLIQGSYEQFFGPGTRLTVL.

V and J are TRBV15 and TRBJ2-7, with D hard to call. CDR1 is LNHNV and CDR2 is YYDKDF in the germline V gene (reference sequence). V lost 4 bases to trimming and J lost 2 bases, with 15 bases between them. The length of the CDR3 is 15 residues. DNA for the CDR3: TGTGCCACCAGCACCACAGCTCCCACCCCCTACGAGCAGTACTTC. Its translation is CATSTTAPTPYEQYF.

The chain couples TRBV18 to TRBJ1-2; TRBD1 aligns across 8 bases. Trimming at V came to 3 bases and at J to 5 bases, leaving 8 bases not matched to a gene. Per germline, CDR1 KGHSH and CDR2 LQKENI. The CDR3 sequence is 15 residues long. CDR3 residues: CASSPSTGAFYGYTF. CDR3 nucleotide sequence: TGTGCCAGCTCACCCTCGACAGGGGCCTTTTATGGCTACACCTTC.

The rearrangement joins TRBV2 to TRBJ2-7; D call uncertain. This CDR3 comprises 13 residues. Trimming stripped 1 base from V and 0 bases from J, with 4 bases between. Germline V gene lookup returns CDR1 SNHLY and CDR2 FYNNEI. The CDR3 loop reads CASSEDSSYEQYF. The CDR3, as DNA: TGTGCCAGCAGTGAAGACAGCTCCTACGAGCAGTACTTC.

The count of this clone is one. The J gene is TRBJ1-2, the V gene TRBV19; 7 nucleotides align to TRBD1. The V gene end was trimmed by 1 base and the J gene end by 7 bases; junction bases not matched to a gene: 6. The CDR3 is 14 residues long. CDR1 and CDR2 from the germline V gene are LNHDA and SQIVND (reference sequence). CDR3 nucleotide sequence: TGTGCCAGTAGTATAGGACAGGGTGGTAGTGGCTACACCTTC. Protein sequence: CASSIGQGGSGYTF.

Regarding this clone: The junction does not match germline at one end; this may be a read error. V is TRBV7-2 and J is TRBJ1-6; TRBD1 matches 8 bases. Germline lookup yields CDR1 SGHTA and CDR2 FQGNSA. There are 15 residues in the CDR3. The CDR3 nucleotides are TGTGCCAGCAGCCCGGACAGGGACAGAAATTCCCCCCTCCACTTT. Translating it yields CASSPDRDRNSPLHF.

This clone was seen a single time. This rearrangement joins TRBV6-5 to TRBJ1-1; 7 bases map to TRBD1. The CDR3 is made up of 14 amino acids. The V and J ends lost 10 bases and 3 bases, in that order; junction bases with no gene match: 11. Germline CDR1 reads MNHEY; CDR2 reads SVGAGI. CDR3: CAIPPPTGDTEAFF. CDR3 nucleotides: TGTGCCATTCCCCCTCCAACAGGGGACACTGAAGCTTTCTTT.

The chain couples TRBV6-6 to TRBJ2-7; 9 nucleotides match TRBD1. Germline-derived CDR1 and CDR2 are MNHNY and SVGAGI (reference sequence). CDR3 size: 15 residues. V shed 6 bases, J shed 7 bases, and the junction held 13 bases outside the gene matches. The CDR3 protein is CASSRTGGGSEEQYF. CDR3 sequence (DNA): TGTGCCAGCAGCCGAACAGGGGGCGGGTCGGAAGAGCAGTACTTC.

As DNA, the CDR3 is TGTGCCAGCAGTGAATTGGGGTGGCAGGGAAACGAAAAACTGTTTTTT. Its translation is CASSELGWQGNEKLFF. The V and J genes are TRBV25-1 and TRBJ1-4; the D gene is possibly TRBD1 (5 bases). V shed 1 base and J shed 8 bases, with 17 bases lying between them. CDR1 and CDR2 from the germline V gene are MGHDK and SYGVNS. The CDR3 has 16 amino acids. The full variable domain, in which reference TRBV25-1 and TRBJ1-4 provide the parts outside the CDR3, is EADIYQTPRYLVIGTGKKITLECSQTMGHDKMYWYQQDPGMELHLIHYSYGVNSTEKGDLSSESTVSRIRTEHFPLTLESARPSHTSQYLCASSELGWQGNEKLFFGSGTQLSVL.

The chain couples TRBV5-4 to TRBJ2-7; 7 positions agree with TRBD1. This CDR3 contains 16 residues. From germline, CDR1 is SGHNT and CDR2 YYREEE (reference sequence). The V and J ends lost 3 bases and 0 bases, in that order; junction bases with no gene match: 9. CDR3 nucleotide sequence: TGTGCCAGCAGCTGGATACAGGGGAAGAGCTCCTACGAGCAGTACTTC. It codes for CASSWIQGKSSYEQYF. Together with reference TRBV5-4 and TRBJ2-7, the CDR3 gives the full variable domain: ETGVTQSPTHLIKTRGQQVTLRCSSQSGHNTVSWYQQALGQGPQFIFQYYREEENGRGNFPPRFSGLQFPNYSSELNVNALELDDSALYLCASSWIQGKSSYEQYFGPGTRLTVT.

The V call is TRBV4-1, the J call TRBJ2-5; 8 bases map to TRBD2. J lost 5 bases, V lost 0 bases, and 5 bases had no gene match. The CDR3 runs to 15 residues. The V gene's germline CDR1 is MGHRA and CDR2 YSYEKL. The CDR3 nucleotides are TGCGCCAGCAGCCAAGATTCGCGGGGGGTCGAGACCCAGTACTTC. It is translated as CASSQDSRGVETQYF.

This clone was seen once. In DNA form, the CDR3 reads TGTGCCAGCAGCTTAGAGACGGGCTATGGCTACACCTTC. Translated, it gives CASSLETGYGYTF. The V call is TRBV7-9, the J call TRBJ1-2; no clear D. Germline CDR1 reads SEHNR; CDR2 reads FQNEAQ (reference sequence). Trimming took 1 base from V and 4 from J, leaving 7 bases between them. This CDR3 region has 13 residues.

In this sample, this clone turned up once. The chain recombines TRBV28 with TRBJ2-3, with D tentatively TRBD1 (5 bases). From germline, CDR1 is MDHEN and CDR2 SYDVKM. V lost 8 bases to trimming and J lost 6 bases, with 9 bases between them. The CDR3 has 11 residues. CDR3 coding DNA: TGTGCCAGCCCCAAGGGGGATACGCAGTATTTT. It is translated as CASPKGDTQYF.

The V call is TRBV5-6, the J call TRBJ1-5; D is ambiguous. The closer fit of TRBJ2-3 to the DNA end suggests the J call may be wrong. Germline-derived CDR1 and CDR2 are SGHDT and YYEEEE. The CDR3 sequence is 16 residues long. DNA of the CDR3: TGTGCCAGCAGCTTGGGTGGGCGAAAATCCAATCAGCCCCAGTATTTT. Translation: CASSLGGRKSNQPQYF.

The rearrangement uses TRBV7-6 and TRBJ1-1; TRBD1 aligns across 9 bases. The V gene's germline CDR1 is SGHVS and CDR2 FNYEAQ. The CDR3 contains 14 residues. Trimming removed 3 bases from V and 3 bases from J; junction bases left unmatched: 2. CDR3 sequence (DNA): TGTGCCAGCAGCTTGGACAGGGGTTACACTGAAGCTTTCTTT. This translates into CASSLDRGYTEAFF.

This clone was counted only a few times. V is TRBV9 and J is TRBJ2-2, with a weak D call TRBD1 (5 bases). The CDR3 has 17 amino acids. Trimming pared 0 bases from V and 7 bases from J, leaving 19 bases between. Germline V gives CDR1 SGDLS, CDR2 YYNGEE. The CDR3 sequence is CASSVDTQGWFNGELFF. CDR3 coding DNA: TGTGCCAGCAGCGTAGATACGCAGGGCTGGTTTAACGGGGAGCTGTTTTTT.